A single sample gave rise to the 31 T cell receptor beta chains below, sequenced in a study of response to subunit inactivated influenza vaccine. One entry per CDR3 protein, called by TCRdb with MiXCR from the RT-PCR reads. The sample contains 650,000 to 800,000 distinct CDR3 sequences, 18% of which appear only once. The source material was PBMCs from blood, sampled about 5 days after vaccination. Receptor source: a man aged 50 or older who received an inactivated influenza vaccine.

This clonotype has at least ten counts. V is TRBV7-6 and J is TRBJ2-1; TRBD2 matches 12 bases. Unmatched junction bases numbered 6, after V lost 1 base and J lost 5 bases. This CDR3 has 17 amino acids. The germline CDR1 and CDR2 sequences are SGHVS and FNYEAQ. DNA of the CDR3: TGTGCCAGCAGCTTAGTGGGTGGACTAGCGGGGAACAATGAGCAGTTCTTC. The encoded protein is CASSLVGGLAGNNEQFF.

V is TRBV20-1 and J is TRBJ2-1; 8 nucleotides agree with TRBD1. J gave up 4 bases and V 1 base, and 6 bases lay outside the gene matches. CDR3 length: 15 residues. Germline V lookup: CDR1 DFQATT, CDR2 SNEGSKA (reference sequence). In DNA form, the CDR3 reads TGCAGTGCTAGAGGTTCGGACAGGGTTTACAATGAGCAGTTCTTC. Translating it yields CSARGSDRVYNEQFF.

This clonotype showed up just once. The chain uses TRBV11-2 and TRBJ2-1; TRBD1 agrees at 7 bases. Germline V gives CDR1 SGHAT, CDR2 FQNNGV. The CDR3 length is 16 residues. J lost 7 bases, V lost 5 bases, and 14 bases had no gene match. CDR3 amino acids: CASSKGDRLTDNEQFF. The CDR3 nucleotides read TGTGCCAGCAGCAAGGGGGACAGACTTACAGATAATGAGCAGTTCTTC.

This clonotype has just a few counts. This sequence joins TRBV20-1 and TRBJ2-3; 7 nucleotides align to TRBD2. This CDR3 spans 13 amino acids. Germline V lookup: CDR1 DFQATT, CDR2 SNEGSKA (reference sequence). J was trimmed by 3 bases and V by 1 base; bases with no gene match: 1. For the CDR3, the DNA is TGCAGTGCTAGAGGGCGGGGGACAGATACGCAGTATTTT. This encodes CSARGRGTDTQYF.

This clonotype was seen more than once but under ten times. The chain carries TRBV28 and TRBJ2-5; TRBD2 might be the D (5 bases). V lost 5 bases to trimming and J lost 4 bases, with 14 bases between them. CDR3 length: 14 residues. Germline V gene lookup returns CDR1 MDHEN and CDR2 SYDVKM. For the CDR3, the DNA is TGTGCCAGCAGTCCTGGAGGATTTGGAGAGACCCAGTACTTC. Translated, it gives CASSPGGFGETQYF.

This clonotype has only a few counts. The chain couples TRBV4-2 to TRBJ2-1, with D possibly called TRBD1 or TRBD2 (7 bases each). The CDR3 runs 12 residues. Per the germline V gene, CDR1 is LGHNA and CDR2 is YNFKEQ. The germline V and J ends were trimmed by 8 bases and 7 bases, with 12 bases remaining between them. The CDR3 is CASQGGFNEQFF. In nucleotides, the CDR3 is TGTGCCAGCCAGGGGGGGTTTAATGAGCAGTTCTTC.

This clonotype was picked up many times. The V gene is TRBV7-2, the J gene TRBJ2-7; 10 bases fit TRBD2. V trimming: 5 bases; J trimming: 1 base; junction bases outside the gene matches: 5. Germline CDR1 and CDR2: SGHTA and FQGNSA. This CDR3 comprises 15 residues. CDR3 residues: CASSPRLAGSYEQYF. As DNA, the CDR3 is TGTGCCAGCAGCCCCAGACTAGCGGGTTCCTACGAGCAGTACTTC.

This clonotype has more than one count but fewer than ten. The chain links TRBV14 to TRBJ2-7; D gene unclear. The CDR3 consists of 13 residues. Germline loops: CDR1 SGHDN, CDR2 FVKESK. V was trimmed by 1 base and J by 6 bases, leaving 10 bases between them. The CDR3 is CASSQVRMGEQYF. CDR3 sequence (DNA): TGTGCCAGCAGCCAAGTCCGGATGGGCGAGCAGTACTTC.

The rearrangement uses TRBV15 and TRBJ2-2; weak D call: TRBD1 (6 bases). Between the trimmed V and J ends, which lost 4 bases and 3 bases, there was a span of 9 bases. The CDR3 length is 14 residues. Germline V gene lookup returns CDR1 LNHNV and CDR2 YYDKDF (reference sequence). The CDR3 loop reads CATSTRGDTGELFF. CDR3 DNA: TGTGCCACCAGCACCAGGGGCGACACCGGGGAGCTGTTTTTT.

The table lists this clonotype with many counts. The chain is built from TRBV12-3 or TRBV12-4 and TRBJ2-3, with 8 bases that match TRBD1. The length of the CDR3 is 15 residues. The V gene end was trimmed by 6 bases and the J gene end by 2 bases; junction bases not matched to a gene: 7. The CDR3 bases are TGTGCCAGCAGGGCCGGGACAGGAAACACAGATACGCAGTATTTT. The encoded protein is CASRAGTGNTDTQYF.

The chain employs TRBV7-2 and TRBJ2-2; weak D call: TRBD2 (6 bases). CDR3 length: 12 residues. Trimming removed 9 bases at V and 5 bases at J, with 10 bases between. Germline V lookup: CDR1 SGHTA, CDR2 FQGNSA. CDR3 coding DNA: TGTGCCAGTAGACTAGGGACCGGGGAGCTGTTTTTT. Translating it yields CASRLGTGELFF.

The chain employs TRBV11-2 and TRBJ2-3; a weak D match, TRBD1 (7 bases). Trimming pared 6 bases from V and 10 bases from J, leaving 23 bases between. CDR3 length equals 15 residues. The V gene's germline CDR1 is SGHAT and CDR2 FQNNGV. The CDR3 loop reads CASSGMETPRGAQYF. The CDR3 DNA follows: TGTGCCAGCAGTGGGATGGAGACACCCAGGGGGGCGCAGTATTTT. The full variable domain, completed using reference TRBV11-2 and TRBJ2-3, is EAGVAQSPRYKIIEKRQSVAFWCNPISGHATLYWYQQILGQGPKLLIQFQNNGVVDDSQLPKDRFSAERLKGVDSTLKIQPAKLEDSAVYLCASSGMETPRGAQYFGPGTRLTVL.

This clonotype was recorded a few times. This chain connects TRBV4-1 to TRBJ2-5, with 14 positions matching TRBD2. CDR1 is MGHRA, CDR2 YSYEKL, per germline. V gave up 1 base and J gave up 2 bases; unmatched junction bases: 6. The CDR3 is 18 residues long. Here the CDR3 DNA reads TGCGCCAGCAGCCAAGCCGAAGGGACTAGCGGGGGTCAAGAGACCCAGTACTTC. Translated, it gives CASSQAEGTSGGQETQYF.

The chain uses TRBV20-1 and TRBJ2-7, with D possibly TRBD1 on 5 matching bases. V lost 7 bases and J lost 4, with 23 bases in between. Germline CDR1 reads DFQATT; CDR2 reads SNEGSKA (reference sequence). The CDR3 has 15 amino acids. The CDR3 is CSGVILGQGSYEQYF. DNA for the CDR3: TGCAGTGGAGTAATTCTCGGGCAGGGTTCTTACGAGCAGTACTTC.

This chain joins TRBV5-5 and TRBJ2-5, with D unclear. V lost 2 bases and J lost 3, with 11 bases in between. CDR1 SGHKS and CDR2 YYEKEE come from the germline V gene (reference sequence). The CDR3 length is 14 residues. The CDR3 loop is CASSFQTEEETQYF. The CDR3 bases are TGTGCCAGCAGCTTCCAGACGGAAGAAGAGACCCAGTACTTC.

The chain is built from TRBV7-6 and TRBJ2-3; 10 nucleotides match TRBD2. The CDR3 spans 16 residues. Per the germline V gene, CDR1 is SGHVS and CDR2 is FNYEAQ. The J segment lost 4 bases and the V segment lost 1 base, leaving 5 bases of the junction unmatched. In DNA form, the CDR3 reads TGTGCCAGCAGCTTAGTTAGCGGGGGGCCATCAGATACGCAGTATTTT. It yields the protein CASSLVSGGPSDTQYF.

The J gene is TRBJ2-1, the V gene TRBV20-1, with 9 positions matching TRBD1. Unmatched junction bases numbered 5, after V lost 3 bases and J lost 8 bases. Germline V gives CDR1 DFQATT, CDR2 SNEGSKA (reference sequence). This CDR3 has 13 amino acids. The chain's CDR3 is CSARRDRVHEQFF. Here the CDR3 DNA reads TGCAGTGCTAGGCGGGACAGGGTACATGAGCAGTTCTTC.

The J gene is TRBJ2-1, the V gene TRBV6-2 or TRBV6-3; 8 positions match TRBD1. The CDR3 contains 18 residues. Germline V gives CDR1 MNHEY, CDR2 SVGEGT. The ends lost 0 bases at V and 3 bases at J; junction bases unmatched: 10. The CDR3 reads CASSYSNRDRPFYNEQFF. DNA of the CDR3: TGTGCCAGCAGTTACTCTAACCGGGACAGGCCTTTCTACAATGAGCAGTTCTTC.

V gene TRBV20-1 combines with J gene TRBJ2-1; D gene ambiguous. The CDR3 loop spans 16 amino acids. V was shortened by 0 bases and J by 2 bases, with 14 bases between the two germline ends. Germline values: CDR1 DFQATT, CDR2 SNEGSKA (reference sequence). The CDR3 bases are TGCAGTGCTAGAGATGCCTTAAGAATTACCTACAATGAGCAGTTCTTC. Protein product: CSARDALRITYNEQFF.

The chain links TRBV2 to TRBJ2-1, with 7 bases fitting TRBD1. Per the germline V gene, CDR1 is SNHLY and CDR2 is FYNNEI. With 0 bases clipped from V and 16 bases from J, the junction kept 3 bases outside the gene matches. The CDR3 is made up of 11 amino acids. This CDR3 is CASSEARDRFF. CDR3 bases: TGTGCCAGCAGTGAAGCGAGGGACAGATTCTTC.

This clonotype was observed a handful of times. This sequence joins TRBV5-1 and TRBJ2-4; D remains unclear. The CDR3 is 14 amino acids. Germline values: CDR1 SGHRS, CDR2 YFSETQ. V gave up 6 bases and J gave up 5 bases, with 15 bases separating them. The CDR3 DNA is TGCGCCAGCACTAAGGACGGATCAGAAAACATTCAGTACTTC. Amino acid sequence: CASTKDGSENIQYF.

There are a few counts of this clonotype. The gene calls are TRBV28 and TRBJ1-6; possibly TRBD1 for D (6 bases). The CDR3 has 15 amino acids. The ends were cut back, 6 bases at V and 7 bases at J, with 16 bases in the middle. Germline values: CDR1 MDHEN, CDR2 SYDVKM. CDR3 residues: CASSPKQGWNSPLHF. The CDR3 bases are TGTGCCAGCAGCCCCAAACAGGGCTGGAATTCACCCCTCCACTTT.

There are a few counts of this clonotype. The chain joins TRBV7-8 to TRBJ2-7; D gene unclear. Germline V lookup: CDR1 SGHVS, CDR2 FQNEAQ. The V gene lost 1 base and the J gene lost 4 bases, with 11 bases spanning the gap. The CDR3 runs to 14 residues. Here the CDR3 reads CASSLDPDGYEQYF. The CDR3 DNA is TGTGCCAGCAGCTTAGATCCGGACGGGTACGAGCAGTACTTC.

This CDR3 reads CSAGGVDYEQYF. DNA for the CDR3: TGCAGTGCCGGGGGGGTGGACTACGAGCAGTACTTC. V gene TRBV20-1 combines with J gene TRBJ2-7; 8 bases are shared with TRBD2. The CDR3 is made up of 12 amino acids. Germline CDR1 DFQATT, CDR2 SNEGSKA (reference sequence). Trimming took 6 bases from V and 3 from J; bases not matched to a gene: 4.

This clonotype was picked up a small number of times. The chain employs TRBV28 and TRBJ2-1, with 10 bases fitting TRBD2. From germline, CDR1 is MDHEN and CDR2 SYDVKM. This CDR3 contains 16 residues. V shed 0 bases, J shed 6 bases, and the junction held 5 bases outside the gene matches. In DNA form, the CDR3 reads TGTGCCAGCAGTTTATGGTCCCTAGCGGGAGCCAATGAGCAGTTCTTC. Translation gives CASSLWSLAGANEQFF.

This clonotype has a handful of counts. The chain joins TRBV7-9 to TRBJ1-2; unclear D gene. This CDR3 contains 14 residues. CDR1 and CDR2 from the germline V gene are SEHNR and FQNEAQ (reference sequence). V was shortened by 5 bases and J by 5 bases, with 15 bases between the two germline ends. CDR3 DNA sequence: TGTGCCAGCAGCCTAATAGATGAGGGATATGGCTACACCTTC. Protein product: CASSLIDEGYGYTF.

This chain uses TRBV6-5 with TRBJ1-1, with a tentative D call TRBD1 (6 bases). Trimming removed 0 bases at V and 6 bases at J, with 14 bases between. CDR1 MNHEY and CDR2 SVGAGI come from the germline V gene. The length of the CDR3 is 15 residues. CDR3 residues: CASSYSSRGSAEAFF. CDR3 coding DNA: TGTGCCAGCAGTTACTCGAGCAGGGGTAGCGCTGAAGCTTTCTTT.

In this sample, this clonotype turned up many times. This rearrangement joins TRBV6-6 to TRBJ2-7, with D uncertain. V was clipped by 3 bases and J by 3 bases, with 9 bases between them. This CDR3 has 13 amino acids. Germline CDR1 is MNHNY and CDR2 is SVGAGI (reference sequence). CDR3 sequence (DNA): TGTGCCAGCAGTTATTTGGCGTTCTACGAGCAGTACTTC. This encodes CASSYLAFYEQYF.

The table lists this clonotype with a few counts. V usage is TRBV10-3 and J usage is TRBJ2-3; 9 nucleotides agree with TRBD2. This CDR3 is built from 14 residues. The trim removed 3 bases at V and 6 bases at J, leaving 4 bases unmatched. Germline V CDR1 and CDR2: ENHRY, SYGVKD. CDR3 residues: CAISDSAGGDTQYF. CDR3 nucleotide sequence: TGTGCCATCAGTGACTCCGCGGGGGGGGATACGCAGTATTTT.

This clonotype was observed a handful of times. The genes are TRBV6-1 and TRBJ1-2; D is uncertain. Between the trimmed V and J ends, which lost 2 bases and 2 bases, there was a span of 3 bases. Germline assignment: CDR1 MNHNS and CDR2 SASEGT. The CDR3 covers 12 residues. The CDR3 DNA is TGTGCCAGCAGTGAACAGAACTATGGCTACACCTTC. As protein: CASSEQNYGYTF.

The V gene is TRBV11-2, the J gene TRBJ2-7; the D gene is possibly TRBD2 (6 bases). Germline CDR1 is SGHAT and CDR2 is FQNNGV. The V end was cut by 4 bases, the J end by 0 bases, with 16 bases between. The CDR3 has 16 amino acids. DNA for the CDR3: TGTGCCAGCAGCTCGATACGCCGGGACTCCTCCTACGAGCAGTACTTC. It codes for CASSSIRRDSSYEQYF.